A selection of T cell receptor beta chains follows, all from one sample in a study of blood T cell repertoires in COVID-19. The repertoire was sequenced with immunoSEQ multiplex PCR; TCRdb's copy has only in-frame clones and lacks some. The profile shows some 250,000 clones, about 91% of them singletons. Sequencing was done on a sample of PBMCs or T cells enriched from blood (not recorded which). The source is a human donor in a cohort exposed to, infected with or recovered from COVID-19 (not recorded which). The donor label of this sample is uncertain. The CDR3 runs from the conserved cysteine through the conserved F or W. The D gene is left open where the match is weak.

V	D	J	CDR3	DNA
TRBV4-1	-	TRBJ2-4	CASSQRFPMGRRGENIQYF	TGCGCCAGCAGCCAACGCTTTCCTATGGGAAGGAGGGGCGAAAACATTCAGTACTTC
TRBV6-4	TRBD2	TRBJ2-3	CASSPTSGGTDTQYF	TGTGCCAGCAGTCCGACTAGCGGGGGCACAGATACGCAGTATTTT
TRBV3-1/TRBV3-2	TRBD1	TRBJ2-7	CASSRTRQGRFHEQYF	TGTGCCAGCAGCCGAACCCGACAGGGGCGCTTCCACGAGCAGTACTTC
TRBV27	-	TRBJ1-2	CASSLSGGEGYTF	TGTGCCAGCAGTTTATCAGGGGGTGAGGGCTACACCTTC
TRBV7-2	-	TRBJ2-5	CASSLVGTNPAAQYF	TGTGCCAGCAGCTTGGTGGGGACAAACCCCGCGGCCCAGTACTTC
TRBV2	TRBD1	TRBJ1-1	CASRMDRGATEAFF	TGTGCCAGCAGAATGGACAGGGGGGCCACTGAAGCTTTCTTT
TRBV19	-	TRBJ1-2	CASSIGQKRGYTF	TGTGCCAGTAGTATAGGACAGAAGAGGGGCTACACCTTC
TRBV19	TRBD1	TRBJ1-5	CASSWSLTGGQPQHF	TGTGCCAGTAGTTGGTCGCTCACAGGGGGTCAGCCCCAGCATTTT
TRBV5-1	-	TRBJ1-6	CASNEWGDSPLHF	TGCGCCAGCAATGAGTGGGGGGATTCACCCCTCCACTTT
TRBV7-6	TRBD1	TRBJ1-1	CASSFNRGGNTEAFF	TGTGCCAGCAGCTTTAACAGGGGGGGGAACACTGAAGCTTTCTTT
TRBV3-1/TRBV3-2	-	TRBJ2-3	CASSQIFTDTQYF	TGTGCCAGCAGCCAAATCTTCACAGATACGCAGTATTTT
TRBV27	-	TRBJ1-5	CASSLSRGYNQPQHF	TGTGCCAGCAGTTTGAGCAGGGGTTACAATCAGCCCCAGCATTTT
TRBV25-1	TRBD1	TRBJ2-7	CASSGPGTGPYEQYF	TGTGCCAGCAGTGGCCCCGGGACAGGGCCCTACGAGCAGTACTTC